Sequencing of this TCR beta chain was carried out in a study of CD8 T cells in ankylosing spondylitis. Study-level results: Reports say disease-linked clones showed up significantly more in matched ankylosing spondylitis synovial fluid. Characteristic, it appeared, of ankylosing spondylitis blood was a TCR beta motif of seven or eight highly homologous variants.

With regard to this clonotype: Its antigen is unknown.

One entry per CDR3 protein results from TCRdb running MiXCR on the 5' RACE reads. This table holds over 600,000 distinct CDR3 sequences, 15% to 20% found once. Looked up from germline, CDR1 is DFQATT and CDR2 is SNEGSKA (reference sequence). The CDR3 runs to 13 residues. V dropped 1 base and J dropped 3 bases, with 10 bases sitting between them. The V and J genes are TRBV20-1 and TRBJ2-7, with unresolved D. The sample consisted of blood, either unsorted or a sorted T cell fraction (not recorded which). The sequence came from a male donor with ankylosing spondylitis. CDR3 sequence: CSARGPFGYEQYF. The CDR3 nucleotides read TGCAGTGCTAGAGGCCCCTTCGGCTACGAGCAGTACTTC.